Below, 27 T cell receptor beta chains from the same sample are listed, as sequenced in a study of regulatory T cells in long-lasting Graves disease (dated by TCRdb to 2020 to 2023). This specimen's time point label, interpreted: persistent/refractory GD, antithyroid drugs over 5 years with positive TRAb. For both TCR sequencing and RNA sequencing, RNA was extracted from PBMCs using TRIzol. The library was prepared using multiplex PCR. Sequencing relied on an Illumina HiSeq 4000. TCR beta libraries were built with iRepertoire HTBI primers and Arm-PCR amplification of CDR3 regions. TCRdb passed the public sequencing reads through fastp at Q25 and MiXCR, retaining productive beta sequences. One record per CDR3 amino acid sequence lists the most common genes and DNA. A total of roughly 450,000 distinct CDR3 sequences appear in this sample, roughly a quarter of them only once. The biggest ten clones account for approximately 28% of the sample.

Sequences were derived from peripheral blood mononuclear cells (PBMCs), sampled when the disease was refractory, from a patient treated with antithyroid drugs. These receptors came from a female donor with Graves disease.

In its sample, this clonotype was seen many times. The chain employs TRBV6-5 and TRBJ2-5; 7 bases fit TRBD2. V lost 2 bases and J lost 4; bases outside the gene matches: 10. The CDR3 consists of 16 residues. Germline CDR1 is MNHEY and CDR2 is SVGAGI. The CDR3 region is CASSYTKRRELETQYF. CDR3 nucleotides: TGTGCCAGCAGTTACACGAAGCGGCGGGAGTTAGAGACCCAGTACTTC.

J is TRBJ2-1 and V is TRBV2; TRBD1 matches at 8 bases. Germline loops: CDR1 SNHLY, CDR2 FYNNEI. J lost 8 bases, V lost 4 bases, and 10 bases had no gene match. The CDR3 spans 15 residues. The CDR3 here is CASSGTGPVWDEQFF. The CDR3 bases are TGTGCCAGCAGTGGGACAGGGCCAGTATGGGATGAGCAGTTCTTC.

This clonotype was seen a few times. The rearrangement uses TRBV30 and TRBJ2-7; 11 bases are shared with TRBD2. Germline CDR1 reads GTSNPN; CDR2 reads SVGIG (reference sequence). This CDR3 spans 15 amino acids. V lost 3 bases to trimming and J lost 3 bases; unmatched junction nucleotides: 7. CDR3 sequence (DNA): TGTGCCTGGAGACCAGGGACTAGCGGATTCTACGAGCAGTACTTC. Its translation: CAWRPGTSGFYEQYF.

The CDR3 region has the DNA TGCGCCAGCAGCAGCGGCGCAAATGGGAGTCTTCCAACCGGGGAGCTGTTTTTT. It specifies CASSSGANGSLPTGELFF. The chain links TRBV5-1 to TRBJ2-2, with TRBD2 as a possible D gene (5 bases). This CDR3 has 18 amino acids. Trimming pared 4 bases from V and 5 bases from J, leaving 24 bases between. Germline V gives CDR1 SGHRS, CDR2 YFSETQ.

As regards this clonotype: Since a far larger clone is one base different, this is likely a read error. Because it lacks the conserved phenylalanine or tryptophan at the end, this CDR3 is likely a read error. CDR3 DNA sequence: TGTGCCAGCAGCCGAAGACTAGCGGGGACCTACGAGCAGTACCTC. Amino acids: CASSRRLAGTYEQYL. The rearrangement uses TRBV7-2 and TRBJ2-5, with 11 bases identical to TRBD2. The DNA end favors TRBJ2-7, so the J call may be wrong. The CDR3 loop spans 15 amino acids. CDR1 and CDR2 (germline): SGHTA, FQGNSA.

The rearrangement uses TRBV7-3 and TRBJ2-7; TRBD2 matches 9 bases. Germline V gene data show CDR1 as SGHTA and CDR2 as FQGTGA. This CDR3 comprises 14 residues. V dropped 5 bases and J dropped 3; count of bases not matched to a gene: 5. Here the CDR3 DNA reads TGTGCCAGCAGCCTAATAGCGGGAGACTACGAGCAGTACTTC. This sequence encodes CASSLIAGDYEQYF.

There are a few counts of this clonotype. V gene TRBV6-1 combines with J gene TRBJ2-2; D uncertain. This CDR3 is built from 13 residues. Trimming removed 6 bases at V and 6 bases at J, with 11 bases between. Germline values: CDR1 MNHNS, CDR2 SASEGT. The CDR3 nucleotides are TGTGCCAGCAGGCCTCCTATGGCCGGGGAGCTGTTTTTT. Its protein is CASRPPMAGELFF.

The J gene is TRBJ1-4, the V gene TRBV10-3; unclear D gene. Trimming took off 3 bases at V and 8 bases at J, with 13 bases between the two ends. Germline CDR1 and CDR2: ENHRY and SYGVKD. The CDR3 extends over 14 amino acids. The CDR3, as DNA: TGTGCCATCAGTGAAGGAGGAGGCAGGGAAAAACTGTTTTTT. Translating it yields CAISEGGGREKLFF.

This clonotype occurred a few times. The V call is TRBV7-9, the J call TRBJ2-4; the D call may be TRBD1 or TRBD2 (5 bases each). This CDR3 has 14 amino acids. V dropped 6 bases and J dropped 0 bases, with 9 bases sitting between them. CDR1 and CDR2 from the germline V gene are SEHNR and FQNEAQ (reference sequence). The chain's CDR3 is CASSTGTAKNIQYF. The CDR3, as DNA: TGTGCCAGCAGTACCGGGACAGCCAAAAACATTCAGTACTTC.

This clonotype occurred many times. The V gene is TRBV5-8, the J gene TRBJ1-2, with TRBD1 as a possible D gene (6 bases). This CDR3 has 13 residues. Germline values: CDR1 SGHTS, CDR2 YDEGEE. Trimming removed 4 bases from V and 4 bases from J, with 11 bases in between. The CDR3 is CASSTRQVYGYTF. The CDR3 region has the DNA TGTGCCAGCAGCACCAGACAGGTCTATGGCTACACCTTC.

As concerns this clonotype: Its ends do not fully match the called genes, so a read error is possible. J is TRBJ2-3 and V is TRBV2; TRBD2 matches at 7 bases. Germline V gene sequence: CDR1 SNHLY, CDR2 FYNNEI. The CDR3 runs to 15 residues. DNA for the CDR3: TGTGCCAGCAGCGAAGGGACTACAGATGACGATACGCAGTATTTT. This encodes CASSEGTTDDDTQYF.

There are many counts of this clonotype. The V call is TRBV24-1, the J call TRBJ2-5; 13 bases are a match to TRBD2. The CDR3 runs to 20 residues. J lost 4 bases, V lost 4 bases, and 17 bases had no gene match. Germline V gene lookup returns CDR1 KGHDR and CDR2 SFDVKD. The CDR3 coding sequence is TGTGCCACCAGTGACTGGAGGGATAAGATGGGACTAGCGGGATCAGAGACCCAGTACTTC. This codes for CATSDWRDKMGLAGSETQYF.

In this sample, this clonotype turned up a few times. This chain joins TRBV20-1 and TRBJ2-3; no clear D gene. Germline CDR1 reads DFQATT; CDR2 reads SNEGSKA (reference sequence). The CDR3 consists of 13 residues. V lost 3 bases and J lost 3, with 10 bases in between. CDR3 sequence: CSARVPSTDTQYF. DNA for the CDR3: TGCAGTGCTAGGGTCCCCTCTACAGATACGCAGTATTTT.

As concerns this clonotype: It may be a read error: a sequence one base away is much more abundant. This chain links TRBV10-3 with TRBJ2-5; TRBD2 matches 10 bases. V shed 0 bases, J shed 4 bases, and the junction held 5 bases outside the gene matches. There are 16 residues in the CDR3. Germline-derived CDR1 and CDR2 are ENHRY and SYGVKD. The CDR3 DNA reads TGTGCCATCAGTGAGTCGGCTAGCGGGGGACGAGAGACCCAGTACTTC. Protein sequence: CAISESASGGRETQYF.

About this clonotype: A junction boundary mismatches the germline segment, possibly from a read error. V and J are TRBV19 and TRBJ2-5, with 7 nucleotides matching TRBD1. Germline V CDR1 and CDR2: LNHDA, SQIVND (reference sequence). This CDR3 region has 13 residues. The CDR3 protein is CASNRQGREPQYF. The CDR3 region has the DNA TGTGCCAGTAACCGACAGGGTCGAGAGCCCCAGTACTTC.

This clonotype has just a few counts. The chain joins TRBV25-1 to TRBJ1-6; D unresolved. CDR1 is MGHDK, CDR2 SYGVNS, per germline. Trimming removed 1 base at V and 6 bases at J, with 13 bases between. This CDR3 contains 16 residues. CDR3 in amino acids: CASSESRMGGNSPLHF. CDR3 DNA: TGTGCCAGCAGTGAATCCCGAATGGGCGGTAATTCACCCCTCCACTTT.

The rearrangement links TRBV2 to TRBJ1-4; 8 nucleotides align to TRBD1. With 5 bases clipped from V and 7 bases from J, the junction kept 9 bases outside the gene matches. This CDR3 spans 15 amino acids. Germline-derived CDR1 and CDR2 are SNHLY and FYNNEI. CDR3 sequence reads: CASSRQGMVSEKLFF. CDR3 coding DNA: TGTGCCAGCAGTCGACAGGGGATGGTTAGTGAAAAACTGTTTTTT.

This clonotype came up many times. This rearrangement joins TRBV25-1 to TRBJ1-2; the D gene is possibly TRBD1 (5 bases). V was cut by 7 bases and J by 5 bases, with 14 bases left in between. CDR1 MGHDK and CDR2 SYGVNS come from the germline V gene. The CDR3 runs 13 residues. The CDR3 DNA reads TGTGCCAGCATGAGTGGGGCAGGGTATGGCTACACCTTC. Its protein is CASMSGAGYGYTF.

The chain couples TRBV20-1 to TRBJ2-7; TRBD2 agrees at 10 bases. V was pared by 5 bases and J by 2 bases, with 6 bases of the junction left unmatched. This CDR3 has 14 residues. In germline, CDR1 is DFQATT, CDR2 SNEGSKA (reference sequence). CDR3 sequence reads: CSASTSGAPYEQYF. CDR3 bases: TGCAGTGCTTCTACTAGCGGGGCCCCCTACGAGCAGTACTTC.

There are many counts of this clonotype. The chain uses TRBV28 and TRBJ2-5, with 12 bases lining up with TRBD1. This CDR3 is built from 14 residues. Trimming took 6 bases from V and 5 from J; bases not matched to a gene: 4. CDR1 and CDR2 (germline): MDHEN, SYDVKM. The DNA for the CDR3 is TGTGCCAGCAGAGGGACAGGGGGCTTTGAGACCCAGTACTTC. It encodes CASRGTGGFETQYF.

The gene calls are TRBV9 and TRBJ2-2, with a possible D match to TRBD2 (7 bases). The CDR3 runs to 15 residues. V was pared by 6 bases and J by 9 bases, with 21 bases between. The germline gives CDR1 SGDLS, CDR2 YYNGEE. This CDR3 reads CASNIGGSGTRELFF. The CDR3 nucleotides are TGTGCCAGCAACATAGGGGGGAGCGGGACCAGGGAGCTGTTTTTT.

The V and J genes are TRBV7-2 and TRBJ2-1, with TRBD2 matching over 10 bases. This CDR3 has 14 residues. Per germline, CDR1 SGHTA and CDR2 FQGNSA. Germline trimming cut 4 bases from V and 7 bases from J; bases unmatched to any gene: 4. DNA for the CDR3: TGTGCCAGCAGCTCCCTAGCGGGAGTGAATGAGCAGTTCTTC. Translation: CASSSLAGVNEQFF.

This chain connects TRBV6-9 to TRBJ2-7; no clear D gene. V shed 3 bases and J shed 5 bases, with 17 bases lying between them. This CDR3 has 15 residues. CDR1 MNHGY and CDR2 SVAAGI come from the germline V gene. The CDR3 nucleotides read TGTGCCAGCAGTTACTCGAACCCGGGTATCGACGAGCAGTACTTC. Its protein product is CASSYSNPGIDEQYF.

The chain employs TRBV6-1 and TRBJ1-1, with unresolved D. Germline V gene lookup returns CDR1 MNHNS and CDR2 SASEGT. Trimming left V 10 bases short and J 1 base short, with 13 bases between. The length of the CDR3 is 13 residues. The CDR3 here is CATSWAENTEAFF. The CDR3 nucleotides are TGTGCCACTTCGTGGGCGGAGAACACTGAAGCTTTCTTT.

The table lists this clonotype with a few counts. This sequence joins TRBV28 and TRBJ1-6; D possibly corresponds to TRBD1 (5 bases). Per the germline V gene, CDR1 is MDHEN and CDR2 is SYDVKM. V was pared by 4 bases and J by 10 bases, with 20 bases between. This CDR3 is built from 16 residues. In nucleotides, the CDR3 is TGTGCCAGCAGTTCCCCTGGGGGGGGGAACGAATCACCCCTCCACTTT. This codes for CASSSPGGGNESPLHF.

CDR3 residues: CASSYLSTSGRAANTGELFF. The CDR3 DNA follows: TGTGCCAGCAGTTACTTGTCGACTAGCGGGAGGGCCGCGAACACCGGGGAGCTGTTTTTT. This chain links TRBV6-2 or TRBV6-3 with TRBJ2-2; 14 nucleotides match TRBD2. There are 20 residues in the CDR3. The V gene end was trimmed by 1 base and the J gene end by 0 bases; junction bases not matched to a gene: 7. In germline, CDR1 is MNHEY, CDR2 SVGEGT.

This clonotype was found a few times. J is TRBJ1-5 and V is TRBV19; TRBD1 aligns across 7 bases. The CDR3 consists of 15 residues. Germline-derived CDR1 and CDR2 are LNHDA and SQIVND (reference sequence). V shed 6 bases and J 2 bases; nucleotides not matched to a gene: 7. The CDR3 DNA reads TGTGCCAGTAGCCAGAGGGGGACAGGCAATCAGCCCCAGCATTTT. This translates into CASSQRGTGNQPQHF.